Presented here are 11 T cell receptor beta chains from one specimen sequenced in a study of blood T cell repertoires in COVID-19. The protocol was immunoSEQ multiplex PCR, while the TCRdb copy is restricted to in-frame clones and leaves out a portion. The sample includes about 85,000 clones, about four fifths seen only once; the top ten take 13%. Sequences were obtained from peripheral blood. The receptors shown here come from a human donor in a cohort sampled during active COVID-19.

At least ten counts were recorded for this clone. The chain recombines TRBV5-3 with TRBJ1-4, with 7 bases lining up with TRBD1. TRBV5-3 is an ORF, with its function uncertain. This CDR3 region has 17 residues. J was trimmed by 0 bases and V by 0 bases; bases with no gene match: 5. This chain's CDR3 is CARSLVGQKPTNEKLFF. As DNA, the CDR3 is TGTGCCAGAAGCTTGGTGGGACAGAAACCAACTAATGAAAAACTGTTTTTT.

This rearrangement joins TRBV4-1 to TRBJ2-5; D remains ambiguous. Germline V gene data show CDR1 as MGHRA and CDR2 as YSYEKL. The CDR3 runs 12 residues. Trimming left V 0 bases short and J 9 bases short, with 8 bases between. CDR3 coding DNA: TGCGCCAGCAGCCAAGATCGACGGGCCCAGTACTTC. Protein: CASSQDRRAQYF.

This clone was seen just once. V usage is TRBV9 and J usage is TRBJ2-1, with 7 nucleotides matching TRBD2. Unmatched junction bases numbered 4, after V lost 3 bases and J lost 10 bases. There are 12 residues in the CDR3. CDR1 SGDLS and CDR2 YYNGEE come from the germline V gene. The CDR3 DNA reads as TGTGCCAGCAGCGCCTGGGAGGGAGAGCAGTTCTTC. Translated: CASSAWEGEQFF.

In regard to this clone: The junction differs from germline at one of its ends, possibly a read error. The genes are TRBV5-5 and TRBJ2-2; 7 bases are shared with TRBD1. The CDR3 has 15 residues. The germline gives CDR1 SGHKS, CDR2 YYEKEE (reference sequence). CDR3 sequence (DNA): TGTGCCAGCAGGTTGGCACAGGGGAGAACCGGGGAGCTGTTTTTT. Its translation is CASRLAQGRTGELFF.

This CDR3 reads CASGRDRATNEKLFF. Here the CDR3 DNA reads TGTGCCAGCGGCCGGGACAGGGCAACTAATGAAAAACTGTTTTTT. The chain uses TRBV6-6 and TRBJ1-4; TRBD1 aligns across 9 bases. Germline V gene sequence: CDR1 MNHNY, CDR2 SVGAGI (reference sequence). The CDR3 totals 15 residues. The V segment lost 8 bases and the J segment 0 bases; nucleotides outside the gene matches: 4.

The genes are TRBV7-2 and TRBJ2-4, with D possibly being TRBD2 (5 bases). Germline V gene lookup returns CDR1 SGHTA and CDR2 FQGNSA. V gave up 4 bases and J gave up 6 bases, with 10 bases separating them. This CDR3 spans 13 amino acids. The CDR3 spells CASSSAGVNIQYF. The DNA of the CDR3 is TGTGCCAGCAGCTCAGCCGGGGTAAACATTCAGTACTTC.

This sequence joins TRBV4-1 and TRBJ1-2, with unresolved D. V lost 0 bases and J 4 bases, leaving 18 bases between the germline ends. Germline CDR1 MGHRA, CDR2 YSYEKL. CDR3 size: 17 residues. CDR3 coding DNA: TGCGCCAGCAGCCAAGATAGAAACAGCCCGTCTTTCTATGGCTACACCTTC. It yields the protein CASSQDRNSPSFYGYTF.

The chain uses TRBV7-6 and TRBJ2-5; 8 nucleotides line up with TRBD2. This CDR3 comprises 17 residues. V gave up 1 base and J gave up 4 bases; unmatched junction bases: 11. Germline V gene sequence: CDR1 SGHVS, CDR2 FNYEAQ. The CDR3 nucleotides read TGTGCCAGCAGCTTAGTGCTAGCGGGTTCTGGTGGAGAGACCCAGTACTTC. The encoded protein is CASSLVLAGSGGETQYF.

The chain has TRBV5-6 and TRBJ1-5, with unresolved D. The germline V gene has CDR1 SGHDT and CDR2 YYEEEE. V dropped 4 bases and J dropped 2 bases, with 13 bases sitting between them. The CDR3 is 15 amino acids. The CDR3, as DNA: TGTGCCAGCAGCGCATTCGCGGTTGGCAATCAGCCCCAGCATTTT. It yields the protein CASSAFAVGNQPQHF. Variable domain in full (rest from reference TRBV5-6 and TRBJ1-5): DAGVTQSPTHLIKTRGQQVTLRCSPKSGHDTVSWYQQALGQGPQFIFQYYEEEERQRGNFPDRFSGHQFPNYSSELNVNALLLGDSALYLCASSAFAVGNQPQHFGDGTRLSIL.

Here the CDR3 reads CASSQAGRVNEQFF. In DNA, the CDR3 is TGTGCCAGCAGCCAAGCAGGCAGGGTGAATGAGCAGTTCTTC. The J gene is TRBJ2-1, the V gene TRBV3-1 (or the pseudogene TRBV3-2), with D perhaps TRBD1 (5 bases). Germline CDR1 and CDR2: LGHDT and YNNKEL (reference sequence). V was clipped by 1 base and J by 7 bases, with 11 bases between them. This CDR3 has 14 residues.

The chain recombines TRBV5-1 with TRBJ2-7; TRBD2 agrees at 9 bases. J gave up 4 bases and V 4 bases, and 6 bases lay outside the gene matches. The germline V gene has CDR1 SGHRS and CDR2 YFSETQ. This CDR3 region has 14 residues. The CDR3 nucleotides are TGCGCCAGCAGCGGCGGGACTAGCCTTTACGAGCAGTACTTC. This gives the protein CASSGGTSLYEQYF.